These T cell receptor beta chains were read from a single sample in a study of cytomegalovirus exposure and HLA in healthy donors. The protocol was immunoSEQ multiplex PCR, while the TCRdb copy is restricted to in-frame clones and leaves out a portion. The data hold about 95,000 clones, with roughly 79% observed a single time. Sequenced sample: PBMCs. These receptor sequences come from a woman in her thirties or forties in good health and CMV-seronegative. The CDR3 runs from the conserved cysteine through the conserved F or W. The D gene is left open where the match is weak. For some rows the clone size is stated as once, few or many, or as a class when expanded; others skip it.

D gene,J gene,clone size,V gene,CDR3 DNA,CDR3 protein
TRBD1,TRBJ1-3,-,TRBV18,TGTGCCAGCTCACTCCAGGGGGCAGCTTCTGGAAACACCATATATTTT,CASSLQGAASGNTIYF
TRBD2,TRBJ2-5,-,TRBV7-6,TGTGCTAGCAGGCCAACTAGCGGGGGGCGAGAGACCCAGTACTTC,CASRPTSGGRETQYF
-,TRBJ1-1,-,TRBV10-3,TGTGCCATCAGTGAGAGGGGGATGAACACTGAAGCTTTCTTT,CAISERGMNTEAFF
-,TRBJ1-1,-,TRBV7-2,TGTGCCAGCAGCGGTGAGGCAGGGTTCGGGACTGAAGCTTTCTTT,CASSGEAGFGTEAFF
-,TRBJ2-5,few,TRBV7-9,TGTGCCAGCAGCTTAGATACTAGCCAAGAGACCCAGTACTTC,CASSLDTSQETQYF
TRBD1,TRBJ1-1,-,TRBV29-1,TGCAGCGTCCAGGGGGTTTACGGCACTGAAGCTTTCTTT,CSVQGVYGTEAFF
-,TRBJ1-1,-,TRBV4-2,TGTGCCAGCAGCCCAGGGCGGGGGCATACTGAAGCTTTCTTT,CASSPGRGHTEAFF
-,TRBJ2-2,-,TRBV2,TGTGCCAGTAAGGACAGCCAGAACACCGGGGAGCTGTTTTTT,CASKDSQNTGELFF
-,TRBJ1-5,-,TRBV30,TGTGCCTGGAGTGTACTCAGGTGTATACAGCCCCAGCATTTT,CAWSVLRCIQPQHF
-,TRBJ2-7,-,TRBV29-1,TGCAGCGTTGTCGGGTGGGGCAATCGGTCCTACGAGCAGTACTTC,CSVVGWGNRSYEQYF
-,TRBJ1-2,-,TRBV2,TGTGCGACGACCATCGAACCGGGACACCTTAACTATGGCTACACCTTC,CATTIEPGHLNYGYTF
-,TRBJ1-1,-,TRBV29-1,TGCAGCGCTGGACTCCCGAACACTGAAGCTTTCTTT,CSAGLPNTEAFF
TRBD2,TRBJ2-1,few,TRBV5-8,TGTGCCAGCAGTCGGACTAGCGGGGGCGTTGGTGAGCAGTTCTTC,CASSRTSGGVGEQFF
-,TRBJ2-7,-,TRBV10-2,TGCGCCAGCAACCCCACAGGGGACTCTTCCTACGAGCAGTACTTC,CASNPTGDSSYEQYF
TRBD1,TRBJ2-7,-,TRBV2,TGTGCCAGCAGGGGGACAGGGGGGGACGAGCAGTACTTC,CASRGTGGDEQYF
-,TRBJ1-5,-,TRBV2,TGTGCCAGCAGCGAGGGGGAAGTACTCAATCAGCCCCAGCATTTT,CASSEGEVLNQPQHF
TRBD1,TRBJ2-7,-,TRBV25-1,TGTGCCAGCAGTGTAGCAGGGGGCTACGAGCAGTACTTC,CASSVAGGYEQYF
-,TRBJ1-5,-,TRBV10-1,TGCGCCAGCAGTGAGTTTCCCCCCTCTAGGGGCCGCAATCAGCCCCAGCATTTT,CASSEFPPSRGRNQPQHF
TRBD1,TRBJ1-4,few,TRBV6-7,TGTGCCAGCAGTCAGCCGACAGGGTCTAATGAAAAACTGTTTTTT,CASSQPTGSNEKLFF
TRBD2,TRBJ2-5,-,TRBV19,TGTGCCAGTAGGGAGGTAGCGGGGGGCCAAGAGACCCAGTACTTC,CASREVAGGQETQYF
TRBD2,TRBJ2-5,-,TRBV30,TGTGCCTGGAGTGTATTAAAATGGGGTAGCGGGGGAACCCCAGGGACCCAGTACTTC,CAWSVLKWGSGGTPGTQYF
-,TRBJ2-5,once,TRBV6-5,TGTGCCAGCAGTTGGGGCACCCAAGAGACCCAGTACTTC,CASSWGTQETQYF
-,TRBJ1-4,-,TRBV7-9,TGTGCCAGCAGTATCATTCAGGGTTCAAATGAAAAACTGTTTTTT,CASSIIQGSNEKLFF